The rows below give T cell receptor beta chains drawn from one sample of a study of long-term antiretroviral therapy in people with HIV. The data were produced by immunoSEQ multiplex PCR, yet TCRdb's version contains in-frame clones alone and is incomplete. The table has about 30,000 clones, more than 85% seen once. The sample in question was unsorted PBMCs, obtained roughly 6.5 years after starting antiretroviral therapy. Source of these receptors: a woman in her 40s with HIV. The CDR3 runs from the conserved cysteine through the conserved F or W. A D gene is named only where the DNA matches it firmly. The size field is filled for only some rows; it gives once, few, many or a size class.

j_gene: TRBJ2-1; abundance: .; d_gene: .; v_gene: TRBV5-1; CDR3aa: CASSAGGQTYNEQFF; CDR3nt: TGCGCCAGCAGCGCAGGCGGACAGACCTACAATGAGCAGTTCTTC
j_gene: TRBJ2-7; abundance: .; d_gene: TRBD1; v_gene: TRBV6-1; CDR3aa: CASSVGTGPYEQYF; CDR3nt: TGTGCCAGCAGTGTGGGGACAGGTCCCTACGAGCAGTACTTC
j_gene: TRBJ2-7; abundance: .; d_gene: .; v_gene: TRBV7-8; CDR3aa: CASSQGTGFYGDEQYF; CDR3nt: TGTGCCAGCAGCCAGGGGACGGGGTTTTATGGCGACGAGCAGTACTTC
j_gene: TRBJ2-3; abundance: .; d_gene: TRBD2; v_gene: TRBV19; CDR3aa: CASSITSDGSTTGGAVDTQYF; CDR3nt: TGTGCCAGTAGTATTACTTCCGATGGTTCGACTACCGGGGGGGCTGTAGATACGCAGTATTTT
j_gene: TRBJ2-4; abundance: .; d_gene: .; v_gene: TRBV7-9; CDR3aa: CASSSRVGPGDIQYF; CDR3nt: TGTGCCAGCAGCTCCCGAGTAGGGCCTGGGGACATTCAGTACTTC
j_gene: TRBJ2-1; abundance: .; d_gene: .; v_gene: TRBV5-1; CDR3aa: CASSTQQEISDNEQFF; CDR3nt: TGCGCCAGCAGCACCCAACAGGAGATTAGTGACAATGAGCAGTTCTTC
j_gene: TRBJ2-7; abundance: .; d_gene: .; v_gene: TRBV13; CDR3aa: CASSLGAKGEQYF; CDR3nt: TGTGCCAGCAGCTTAGGAGCCAAAGGCGAGCAGTACTTC
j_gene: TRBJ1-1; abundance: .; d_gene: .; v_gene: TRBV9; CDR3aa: CASSPQGRRVEAFF; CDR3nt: TGTGCCAGCAGCCCCCAAGGACGGCGGGTAGAAGCTTTCTTT
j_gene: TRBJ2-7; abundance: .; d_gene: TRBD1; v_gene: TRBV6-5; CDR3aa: CASLEQGATEQYF; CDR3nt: TGTGCCAGCCTGGAACAGGGGGCGACCGAGCAGTACTTC
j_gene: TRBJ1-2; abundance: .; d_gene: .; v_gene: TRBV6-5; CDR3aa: CASSRLAREHYGYTF; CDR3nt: TGTGCCAGCAGTCGGCTGGCTAGGGAGCACTATGGCTACACCTTC
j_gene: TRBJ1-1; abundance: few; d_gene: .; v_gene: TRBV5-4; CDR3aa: CASSFGIEAFF; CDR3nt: TGTGCCAGCAGCTTTGGGATTGAAGCTTTCTTT
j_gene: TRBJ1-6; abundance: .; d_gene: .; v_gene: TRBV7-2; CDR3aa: CASSLIRGGYNSPLHF; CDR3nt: TGTGCCAGCAGCTTAATTAGGGGGGGGTATAATTCACCCCTCCACTTT
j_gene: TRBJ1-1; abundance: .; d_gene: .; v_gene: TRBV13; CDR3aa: CASRFRGGLNTEAFF; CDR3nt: TGTGCCAGCAGATTCAGAGGAGGCCTGAACACTGAAGCTTTCTTT
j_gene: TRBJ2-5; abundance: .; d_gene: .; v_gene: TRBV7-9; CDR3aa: CASRVSGQTQYF; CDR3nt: TGTGCCAGCAGAGTTTCCGGTCAGACCCAGTACTTC
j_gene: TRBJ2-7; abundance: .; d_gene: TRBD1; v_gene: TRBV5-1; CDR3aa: CASFPGGQGSPGTYEQYF; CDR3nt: TGCGCCAGCTTCCCCGGGGGACAGGGGTCCCCAGGGACCTACGAGCAGTACTTC
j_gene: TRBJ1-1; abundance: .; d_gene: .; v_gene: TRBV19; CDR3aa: CASSIGRGGGRTEAFF; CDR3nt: TGTGCCAGTAGTATAGGACGAGGTGGAGGAAGAACTGAAGCTTTCTTT
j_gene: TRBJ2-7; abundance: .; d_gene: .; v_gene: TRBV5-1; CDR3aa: CASRSSYEQYF; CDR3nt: TGCGCCAGCAGGAGCTCCTACGAGCAGTACTTC
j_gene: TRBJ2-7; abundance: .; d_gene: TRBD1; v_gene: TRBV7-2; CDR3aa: CASSFVGQLLYEQYF; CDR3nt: TGTGCCAGCAGCTTCGTGGGACAGCTACTCTACGAGCAGTACTTC
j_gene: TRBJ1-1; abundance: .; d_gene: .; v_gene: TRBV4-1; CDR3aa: CASSQDNRVQTEAFF; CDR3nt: TGCGCCAGCAGCCAAGATAATCGGGTACAGACTGAAGCTTTCTTT
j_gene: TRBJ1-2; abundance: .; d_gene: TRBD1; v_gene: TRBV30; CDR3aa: CAWIRTGAPNYGYTF; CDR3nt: TGTGCCTGGATAAGGACAGGGGCACCTAACTATGGCTACACCTTC
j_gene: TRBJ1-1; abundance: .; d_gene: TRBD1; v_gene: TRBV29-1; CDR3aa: CSVGGDRVNTEAFF; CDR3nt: TGCAGCGTCGGCGGAGACAGGGTGAACACTGAAGCTTTCTTT
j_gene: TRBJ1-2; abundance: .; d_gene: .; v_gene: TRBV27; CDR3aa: CASSLSMGVSNYGYTF; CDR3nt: TGTGCCAGCAGTTTATCGATGGGGGTCTCTAACTATGGCTACACCTTC
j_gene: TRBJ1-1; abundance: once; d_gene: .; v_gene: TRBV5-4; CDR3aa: CASNTPGQSVTEAFF; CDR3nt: TGTGCCAGCAACACACCCGGACAGTCTGTGACTGAAGCTTTCTTT
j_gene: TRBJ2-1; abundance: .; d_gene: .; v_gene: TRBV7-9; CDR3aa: CASSLSSVGLNEQFF; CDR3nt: TGTGCCAGCAGCTTATCTTCAGTCGGCCTCAATGAGCAGTTCTTC
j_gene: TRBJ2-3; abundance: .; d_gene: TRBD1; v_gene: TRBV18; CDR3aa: CASSPRSSAGGFTDTQYF; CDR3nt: TGTGCCAGCTCACCAAGGAGTTCGGCAGGGGGCTTCACAGATACGCAGTATTTT
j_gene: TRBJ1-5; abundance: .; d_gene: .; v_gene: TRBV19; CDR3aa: CASSINRVPNQPQHF; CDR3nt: TGTGCCAGTAGTATAAATAGAGTTCCAAATCAGCCCCAGCATTTT
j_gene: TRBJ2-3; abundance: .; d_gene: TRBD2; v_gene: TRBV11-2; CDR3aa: CASSFDSGGTDTQYF; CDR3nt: TGTGCCAGCAGCTTCGATAGCGGGGGCACAGATACGCAGTATTTT
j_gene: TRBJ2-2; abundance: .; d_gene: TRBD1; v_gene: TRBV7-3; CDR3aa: CASSLEGAAGELFF; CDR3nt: TGTGCCAGCAGCTTAGAGGGGGCGGCCGGGGAGCTGTTTTTT
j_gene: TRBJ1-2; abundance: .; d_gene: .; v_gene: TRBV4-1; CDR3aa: CASSQEATRNYGYTF; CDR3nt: TGCGCCAGCAGCCAAGAAGCGACACGAAATTATGGCTACACCTTC
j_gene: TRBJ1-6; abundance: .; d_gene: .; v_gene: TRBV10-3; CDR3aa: CAISERHNSPLHF; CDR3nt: TGTGCCATCAGTGAGCGCCACAATTCACCCCTCCACTTT
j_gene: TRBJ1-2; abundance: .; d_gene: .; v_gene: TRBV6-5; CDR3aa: CASRPDGNYGYTF; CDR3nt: TGTGCCAGCAGACCCGACGGGAACTATGGCTACACCTTC
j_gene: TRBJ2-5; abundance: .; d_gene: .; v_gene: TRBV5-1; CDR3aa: CASSSTGETQYF; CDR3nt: TGCGCCAGCAGCTCAACAGGGGAGACCCAGTACTTC
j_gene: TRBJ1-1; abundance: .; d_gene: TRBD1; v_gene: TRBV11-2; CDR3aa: CASSSDRVWAEAFF; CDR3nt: TGTGCCAGCAGCTCCGACAGGGTTTGGGCTGAAGCTTTCTTT
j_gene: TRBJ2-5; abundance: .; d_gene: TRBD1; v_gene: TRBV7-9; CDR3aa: CASSSGTGLLETQYF; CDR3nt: TGTGCCAGCAGCTCCGGGACAGGGCTTTTAGAGACCCAGTACTTC
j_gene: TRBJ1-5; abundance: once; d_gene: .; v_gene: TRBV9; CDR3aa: CASSVAGGNQPQHF; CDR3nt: TGTGCCAGCAGCGTAGCTGGGGGCAATCAGCCCCAGCATTTT
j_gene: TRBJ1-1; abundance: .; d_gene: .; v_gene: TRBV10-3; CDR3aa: CAISGMKTEAFF; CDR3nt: TGTGCCATCAGTGGCATGAAGACTGAAGCTTTCTTT
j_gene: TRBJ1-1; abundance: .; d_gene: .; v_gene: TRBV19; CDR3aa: CASSAAQGYAEAFF; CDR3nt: TGTGCCAGTAGTGCCGCCCAGGGATACGCTGAAGCTTTCTTT